These 20 T cell receptor beta chains were sequenced from one sample in a study of long-term antiretroviral therapy in people with HIV (dated by TCRdb to 2022 to 2024). The immunoSEQ hsTCRB v3.0 assay was used at survey level resolution to sequence the TRB variable region. This is the immuneACCESS table as TCRdb keeps it, with only in-frame sequences that have V and J called. A part of the clones is gone; compared with another copy, unresolved V genes explain less than half, and the rest is unexplained. The sample data list about 36,000 clones, and 94% of these were observed just once. The top ten clonotypes cover just over 3.5% of the sample. The sequencing used unsorted PBMCs, collected 4.1 years after starting antiretroviral therapy. The receptors derive from a woman between 45 and 65 years old with HIV.

CDR3 sequence (DNA): TGTGCCAGCAGTGAGGACGGACAGGGTTTTGGCTACACCTTC. Translated, it gives CASSEDGQGFGYTF. The rearrangement uses TRBV6-4 and TRBJ1-2; the match to TRBD1 covers 8 bases. Germline lookup yields CDR1 MRHNA and CDR2 SNTAGT. This CDR3 is built from 14 residues. V gave up 3 bases and J gave up 7 bases; unmatched junction bases: 7.

This chain connects TRBV6-1 to TRBJ2-1; D possibly corresponds to TRBD2 (6 bases). Looked up from germline, CDR1 is MNHNS and CDR2 is SASEGT. Trimming pared 2 bases from V and 6 bases from J, leaving 14 bases between. The CDR3 has 15 amino acids. The CDR3 here is CASSEKYSGRNEQFF. The CDR3 region has the DNA TGTGCCAGCAGTGAAAAGTATAGCGGACGCAATGAGCAGTTCTTC.

V and J are TRBV7-2 and TRBJ2-1, with D perhaps TRBD2 (5 bases). V lost 1 base and J 7 bases, leaving 14 bases between the germline ends. The CDR3 loop spans 15 amino acids. Looked up from germline, CDR1 is SGHTA and CDR2 is FQGNSA. The CDR3 loop reads CASSLEGRALNEQFF. The CDR3 DNA follows: TGTGCCAGCAGCTTAGAAGGGAGAGCCCTTAATGAGCAGTTCTTC. Drawing the rest from reference TRBV7-2 and TRBJ2-1, the complete variable domain is GAGVSQSPSNKVTEKGKDVELRCDPISGHTALYWYRQSLGQGLEFLIYFQGNSAPDKSGLPSDRFSAERTGGSVSTLTIQRTQQEDSAVYLCASSLEGRALNEQFFGPGTRLTVL.

This clone was recorded once. The chain is built from TRBV5-1 and TRBJ2-1; 14 bases agree with TRBD2. CDR3 length: 15 amino acids. V lost 4 bases, J lost 6 bases, and 3 bases stayed unmatched. CDR1 is SGHRS, CDR2 YFSETQ, per germline. The CDR3 nucleotides are TGCGCCAGCAGCCAGACTAGCGGGGGGGCCAATGAGCAGTTCTTC. As protein: CASSQTSGGANEQFF. Complete variable domain (other parts from reference TRBV5-1 and TRBJ2-1): KAGVTQTPRYLIKTRGQQVTLSCSPISGHRSVSWYQQTPGQGLQFLFEYFSETQRNKGNFPGRFSGRQFSNSRSEMNVSTLELGDSALYLCASSQTSGGANEQFFGPGTRLTVL.

This chain links TRBV19 with TRBJ1-4; TRBD1 matches at 7 bases. This CDR3 has 17 amino acids. J lost 7 bases, V lost 6 bases, and 17 bases had no gene match. Looked up from germline, CDR1 is LNHDA and CDR2 is SQIVND (reference sequence). The chain's CDR3 is CASSLPVRQGLSEKLFF. In DNA form, the CDR3 reads TGTGCCAGTAGCCTACCGGTCCGACAGGGACTAAGTGAAAAACTGTTTTTT.

The chain couples TRBV6-6 to TRBJ2-7; the match to TRBD1 covers 8 bases. Germline V gene data show CDR1 as MNHNY and CDR2 as SVGAGI (reference sequence). V was pared by 6 bases and J by 2 bases, with 3 bases of the junction left unmatched. This CDR3 has 13 residues. The DNA for the CDR3 is TGTGCCAGCAGGCAGGGGGCGGCCTACGAGCAGTACTTC. The encoded protein is CASRQGAAYEQYF.

J is TRBJ1-5 and V is TRBV2; D is undetermined. The germline V gene encodes CDR1 SNHLY and CDR2 FYNNEI. The CDR3 extends over 13 amino acids. V was cut by 3 bases and J by 3 bases, with 6 bases left in between. Here the CDR3 DNA reads TGTGCCAGCAGTGAGGAGGACAATCAGCCCCAGCATTTT. Translated, it gives CASSEEDNQPQHF.

CDR3 protein: CASSLNSPLHF. The CDR3 DNA reads TGTGCCAGCAGCCTGAATTCACCCCTCCACTTT. The chain recombines TRBV5-8 with TRBJ1-6, with no clear D. This CDR3 has 11 residues. Germline V gives CDR1 SGHTS, CDR2 YDEGEE. Trimming pared 4 bases from V and 7 bases from J, leaving 3 bases between.

V gene TRBV4-3 combines with J gene TRBJ2-1; a possible D gene is TRBD1 (6 bases). The CDR3 totals 14 residues. Germline assignment: CDR1 LGHNA and CDR2 YSLEER. With 0 bases removed from V and 7 bases from J, the gap between germline ends came to 10 bases. Here the CDR3 reads CASSQEHRVNEQFF. In DNA, the CDR3 is TGCGCCAGCAGCCAAGAACACAGGGTAAATGAGCAGTTCTTC.

CDR3 loop: CASSSDRELTREQYF. The CDR3 DNA sequence: TGTGCCAGCAGCTCGGACAGGGAACTCACACGAGAGCAGTACTTC. V and J are TRBV5-5 and TRBJ2-7; 8 bases are shared with TRBD1. CDR3 length: 15 residues. V dropped 3 bases and J dropped 7; count of bases not matched to a gene: 12. Germline V gene data show CDR1 as SGHKS and CDR2 as YYEKEE (reference sequence).

This clone was seen just once. V is TRBV6-5 and J is TRBJ1-2; a possible D gene is TRBD1 (5 bases). Germline CDR1 is MNHEY and CDR2 is SVGAGI. V was trimmed by 10 bases and J by 5 bases, leaving 14 bases between them. The CDR3 has 12 residues. The CDR3 DNA is TGTGCCACCCTACGGGAGGGGTATGGCTACACCTTC. It specifies CATLREGYGYTF.

The V and J genes are TRBV14 and TRBJ1-4; tentatively, D is TRBD1 (5 bases). This CDR3 has 14 amino acids. The V gene's germline CDR1 is SGHDN and CDR2 FVKESK. Trimming took 3 bases from V and 7 from J, leaving 12 bases between them. The CDR3 region is CASSQAGRTEKLFF. CDR3 DNA: TGTGCCAGCAGCCAGGCGGGACGGACTGAAAAACTGTTTTTT.

This clone occurred a few times. V and J are TRBV19 and TRBJ2-6; D is ambiguous. CDR3 length: 16 residues. Germline values: CDR1 LNHDA, CDR2 SQIVND (reference sequence). V lost 3 bases to trimming and J lost 4 bases, with 13 bases between them. CDR3 amino acids: CASSIPADRGANVLTF. DNA for the CDR3: TGTGCCAGTAGTATTCCGGCGGATCGGGGGGCCAACGTCCTGACTTTC.

This clone was seen once. The chain is built from TRBV5-6 and TRBJ1-2; D is possibly TRBD1 (6 bases). Trimming removed 0 bases at V and 11 bases at J, with 17 bases between. The CDR3 has 14 amino acids. Germline loops: CDR1 SGHDT, CDR2 YYEEEE. CDR3 nucleotides: TGTGCCAGCAGCTTGGAAGCCCCCAGAGGGGGGTACACCTTC. This sequence encodes CASSLEAPRGGYTF.

The chain links TRBV28 to TRBJ2-7; a possible D gene is TRBD1 (6 bases). Germline assignment: CDR1 MDHEN and CDR2 SYDVKM. V was clipped by 8 bases and J by 5 bases, with 16 bases between them. The CDR3 is 13 residues long. As DNA, the CDR3 is TGTGCCAGCGGTGACAGGCAGTACGACGAGCAGTACTTC. Translation: CASGDRQYDEQYF.

V and J are TRBV7-9 and TRBJ2-1; D is undetermined. Germline V gene sequence: CDR1 SEHNR, CDR2 FQNEAQ (reference sequence). V was pared by 5 bases and J by 2 bases, with 19 bases between. The CDR3 is 17 residues long. CDR3 in amino acids: CASSKSTPPTAYNEQFF. The CDR3 bases are TGTGCCAGCAGCAAATCTACGCCGCCCACAGCCTACAATGAGCAGTTCTTC.

The chain couples TRBV12-5 to TRBJ1-5; tentatively, D is TRBD1 (6 bases). The germline V gene encodes CDR1 LGHNT and CDR2 FRNRAP. V lost 0 bases, J lost 2 bases, and 11 bases lay in between. The CDR3 has 16 amino acids. CDR3 sequence reads: CASGLVTGAGNQPQHF. CDR3 bases: TGTGCTAGTGGTTTGGTAACGGGGGCGGGCAATCAGCCCCAGCATTTT.

The rearrangement uses TRBV5-4 and TRBJ2-5, with 10 bases that match TRBD1. The CDR3 is 14 residues long. Germline CDR1 is SGHNT and CDR2 is YYREEE (reference sequence). V lost 3 bases, J lost 8 bases, and 7 bases stayed unmatched. CDR3: CASSSGQGEGTQYF. DNA of the CDR3: TGTGCCAGCAGCTCCGGACAGGGGGAGGGCACCCAGTACTTC.

The genes are TRBV7-2 and TRBJ2-3; D remains ambiguous. Trimming stripped 4 bases from V and 0 bases from J, with 11 bases between. This CDR3 contains 15 residues. From germline, CDR1 is SGHTA and CDR2 FQGNSA. The CDR3, as DNA: TGTGCCAGCAGCTCCCAGGTGGCAAGCACAGATACGCAGTATTTT. It is translated as CASSSQVASTDTQYF.

V and J are TRBV11-2 and TRBJ2-6; D not certain. V was cut by 3 bases and J by 0 bases, with 9 bases left in between. Germline V gene lookup returns CDR1 SGHAT and CDR2 FQNNGV. This CDR3 is built from 16 residues. The CDR3 DNA follows: TGTGCCAGCAGCTTGAACACTGACTCTGGGGCCAACGTCCTGACTTTC. Protein sequence: CASSLNTDSGANVLTF.